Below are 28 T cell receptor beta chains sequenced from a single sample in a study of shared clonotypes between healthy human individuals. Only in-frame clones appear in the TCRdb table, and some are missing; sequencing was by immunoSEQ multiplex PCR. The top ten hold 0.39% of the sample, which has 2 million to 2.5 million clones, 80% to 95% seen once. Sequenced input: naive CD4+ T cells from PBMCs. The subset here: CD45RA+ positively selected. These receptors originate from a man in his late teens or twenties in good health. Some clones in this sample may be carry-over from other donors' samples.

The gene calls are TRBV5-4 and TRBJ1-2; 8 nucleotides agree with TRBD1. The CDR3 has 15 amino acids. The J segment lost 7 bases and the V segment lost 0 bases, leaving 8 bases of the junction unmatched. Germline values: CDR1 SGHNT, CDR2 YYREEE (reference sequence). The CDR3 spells CASSLENRGILGYTF. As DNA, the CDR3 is TGTGCCAGCAGCTTGGAGAACAGGGGGATTCTTGGCTACACCTTC.

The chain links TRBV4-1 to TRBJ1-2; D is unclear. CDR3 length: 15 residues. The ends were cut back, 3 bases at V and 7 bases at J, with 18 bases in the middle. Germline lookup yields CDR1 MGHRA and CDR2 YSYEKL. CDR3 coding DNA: TGCGCCAGCAGCCACCCCCCCAAGGAAGTCGGTGGCTACACCTTC. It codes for CASSHPPKEVGGYTF.

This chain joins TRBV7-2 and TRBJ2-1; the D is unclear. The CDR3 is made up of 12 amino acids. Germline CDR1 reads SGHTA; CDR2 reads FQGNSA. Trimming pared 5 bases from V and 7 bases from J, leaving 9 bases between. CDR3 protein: CASSNPWNEQFF. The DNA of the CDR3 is TGTGCCAGCAGCAACCCCTGGAATGAGCAGTTCTTC.

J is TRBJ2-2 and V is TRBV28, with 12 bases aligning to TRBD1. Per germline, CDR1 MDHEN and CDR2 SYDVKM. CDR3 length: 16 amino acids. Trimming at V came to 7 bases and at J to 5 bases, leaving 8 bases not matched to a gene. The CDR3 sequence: CASTSRGQGATGELFF. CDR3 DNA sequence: TGTGCCAGCACAAGTAGGGGACAGGGGGCAACCGGGGAGCTGTTTTTT.

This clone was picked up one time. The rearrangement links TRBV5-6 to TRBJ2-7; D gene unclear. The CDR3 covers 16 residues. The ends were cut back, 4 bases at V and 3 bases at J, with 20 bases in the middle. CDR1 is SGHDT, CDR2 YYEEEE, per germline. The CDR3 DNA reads TGTGCCAGCAGCCCCGGGCCCCCTTTGGGCCACTACGAGCAGTACTTC. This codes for CASSPGPPLGHYEQYF.

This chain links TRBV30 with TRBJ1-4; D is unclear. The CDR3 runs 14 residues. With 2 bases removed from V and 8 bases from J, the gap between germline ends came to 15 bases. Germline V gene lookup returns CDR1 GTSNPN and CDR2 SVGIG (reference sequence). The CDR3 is CAWSRVGSGEKLFF. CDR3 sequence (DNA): TGTGCCTGGAGTCGGGTAGGGTCGGGGGAAAAACTGTTTTTT.

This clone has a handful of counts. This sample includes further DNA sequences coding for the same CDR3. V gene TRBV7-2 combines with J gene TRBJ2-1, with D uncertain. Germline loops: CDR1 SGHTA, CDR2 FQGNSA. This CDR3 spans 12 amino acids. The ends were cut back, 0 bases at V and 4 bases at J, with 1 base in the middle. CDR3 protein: CASSLAYNEQFF. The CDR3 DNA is TGTGCCAGCAGCTTAGCGTACAATGAGCAGTTCTTC.

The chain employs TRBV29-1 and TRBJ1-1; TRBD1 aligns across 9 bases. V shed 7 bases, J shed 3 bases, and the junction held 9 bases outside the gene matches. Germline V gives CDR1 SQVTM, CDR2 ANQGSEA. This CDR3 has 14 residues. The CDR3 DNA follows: TGCAGCGCTCACAAACAGGGGGCGGACACTGAAGCTTTCTTT. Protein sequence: CSAHKQGADTEAFF.

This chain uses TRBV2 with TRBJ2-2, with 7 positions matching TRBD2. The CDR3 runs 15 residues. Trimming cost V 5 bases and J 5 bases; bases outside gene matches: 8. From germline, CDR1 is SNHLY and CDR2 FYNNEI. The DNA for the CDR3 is TGTGCCAGCAGTTGGGACTTGGGGGGGACCGGGGAGCTGTTTTTT. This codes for CASSWDLGGTGELFF.

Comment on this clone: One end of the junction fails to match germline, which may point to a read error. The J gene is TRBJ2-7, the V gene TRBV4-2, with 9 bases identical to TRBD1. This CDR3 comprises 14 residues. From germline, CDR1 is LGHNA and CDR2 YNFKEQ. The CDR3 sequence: CAGSRAGTGIEQYF. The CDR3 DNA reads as TGTGCCGGCAGCCGCGCCGGGACAGGGATCGAGCAGTACTTC.

The CDR3 sequence is CASSLLGTMETGELFF. CDR3 nucleotides: TGTGCCAGCAGCTTATTGGGGACTATGGAGACCGGGGAGCTGTTTTTT. The V gene is TRBV7-3, the J gene TRBJ2-2; 7 positions agree with TRBD2. The length of the CDR3 is 16 residues. CDR1 SGHTA and CDR2 FQGTGA come from the germline V gene. Trimming at V came to 2 bases and at J to 5 bases, leaving 8 bases not matched to a gene.

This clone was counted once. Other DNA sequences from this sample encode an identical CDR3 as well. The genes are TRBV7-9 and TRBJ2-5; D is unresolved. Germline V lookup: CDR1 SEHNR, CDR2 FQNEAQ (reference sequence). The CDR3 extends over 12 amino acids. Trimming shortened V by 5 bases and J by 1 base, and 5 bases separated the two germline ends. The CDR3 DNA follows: TGTGCCAGCAGCCCAATCCAAGAGACCCAGTACTTC. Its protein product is CASSPIQETQYF. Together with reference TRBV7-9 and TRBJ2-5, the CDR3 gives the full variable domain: DTGVSQNPRHKITKRGQNVTFRCDPISEHNRLYWYRQTLGQGPEFLTYFQNEAQLEKSRLLSDRFSAERPKGSFSTLEIQRTEQGDSAMYLCASSPIQETQYFGPGTRLLVL.

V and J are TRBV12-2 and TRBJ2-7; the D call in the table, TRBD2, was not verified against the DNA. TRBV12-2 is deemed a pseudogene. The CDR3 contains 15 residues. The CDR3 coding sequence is TGTGCAAGTCGCTTAGGGGGATCGGTAGGAGGCGAGCAGTACTTC. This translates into CASRLGGSVGGEQYF.

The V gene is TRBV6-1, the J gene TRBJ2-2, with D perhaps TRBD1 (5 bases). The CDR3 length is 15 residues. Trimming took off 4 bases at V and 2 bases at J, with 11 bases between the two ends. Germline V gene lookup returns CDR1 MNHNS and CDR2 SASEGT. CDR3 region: CASSVYRTNTGELFF. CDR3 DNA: TGTGCCAGCAGTGTATACAGGACCAACACCGGGGAGCTGTTTTTT.

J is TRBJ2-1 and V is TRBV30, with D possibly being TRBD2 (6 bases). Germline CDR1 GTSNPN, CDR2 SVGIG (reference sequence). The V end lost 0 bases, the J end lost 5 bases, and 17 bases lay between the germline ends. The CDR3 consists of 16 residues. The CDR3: CAWSVFGGTGNNEQFF. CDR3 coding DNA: TGTGCCTGGAGTGTATTTGGCGGGACTGGGAACAATGAGCAGTTCTTC.

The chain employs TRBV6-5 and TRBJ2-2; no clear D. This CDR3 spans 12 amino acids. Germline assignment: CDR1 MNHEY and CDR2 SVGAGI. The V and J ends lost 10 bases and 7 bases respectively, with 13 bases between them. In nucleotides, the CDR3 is TGTGCCACCCAAACCGGACGCGGGGAGCTGTTTTTT. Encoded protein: CATQTGRGELFF.

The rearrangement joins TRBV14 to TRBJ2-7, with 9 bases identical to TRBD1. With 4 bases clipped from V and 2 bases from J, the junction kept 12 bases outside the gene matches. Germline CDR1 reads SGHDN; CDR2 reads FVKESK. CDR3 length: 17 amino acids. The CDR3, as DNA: TGTGCCAGCAGCCGGCTACCGGGACAGGGTTTCGCCTACGAGCAGTACTTC. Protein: CASSRLPGQGFAYEQYF.

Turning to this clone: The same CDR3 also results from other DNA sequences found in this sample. CDR3 in DNA: TGTGCCAGCTCACCGCCGGGCCCCAATCAGCCCCAGCATTTT. Protein sequence: CASSPPGPNQPQHF. The rearrangement joins TRBV18 to TRBJ1-5; D remains unclear. With 3 bases removed from V and 3 bases from J, the gap between germline ends came to 9 bases. This CDR3 contains 14 residues. Germline lookup yields CDR1 KGHSH and CDR2 LQKENI.

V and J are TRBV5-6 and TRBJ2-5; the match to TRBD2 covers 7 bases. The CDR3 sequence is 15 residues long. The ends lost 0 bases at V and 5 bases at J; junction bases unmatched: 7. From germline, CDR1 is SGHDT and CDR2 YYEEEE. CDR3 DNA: TGTGCCAGCAGCTTGGGAGGACTAGTTATGGAGACCCAGTACTTC. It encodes CASSLGGLVMETQYF. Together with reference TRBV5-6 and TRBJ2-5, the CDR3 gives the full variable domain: DAGVTQSPTHLIKTRGQQVTLRCSPKSGHDTVSWYQQALGQGPQFIFQYYEEEERQRGNFPDRFSGHQFPNYSSELNVNALLLGDSALYLCASSLGGLVMETQYFGPGTRLLVL.

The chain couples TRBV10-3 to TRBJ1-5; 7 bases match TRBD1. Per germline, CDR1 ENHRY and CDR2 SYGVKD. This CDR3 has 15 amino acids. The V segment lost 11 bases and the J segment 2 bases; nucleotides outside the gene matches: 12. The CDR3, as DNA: TGTGCCTCCCGGGGAGGGGGCCTCGGCAATCAGCCCCAGCATTTT. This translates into CASRGGGLGNQPQHF.

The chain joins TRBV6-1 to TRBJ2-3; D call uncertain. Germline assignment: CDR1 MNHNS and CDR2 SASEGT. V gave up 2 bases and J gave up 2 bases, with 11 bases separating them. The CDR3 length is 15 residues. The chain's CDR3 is CASSEFDIVTDTQYF. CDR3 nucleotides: TGTGCCAGCAGTGAATTTGATATCGTCACAGATACGCAGTATTTT.

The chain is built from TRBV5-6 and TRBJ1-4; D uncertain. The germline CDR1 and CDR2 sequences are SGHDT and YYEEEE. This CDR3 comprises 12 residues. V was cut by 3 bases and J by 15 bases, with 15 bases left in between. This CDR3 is CASSSTAGILFF. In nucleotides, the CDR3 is TGTGCCAGCAGCTCAACGGCCGGGATTTTGTTTTTT.

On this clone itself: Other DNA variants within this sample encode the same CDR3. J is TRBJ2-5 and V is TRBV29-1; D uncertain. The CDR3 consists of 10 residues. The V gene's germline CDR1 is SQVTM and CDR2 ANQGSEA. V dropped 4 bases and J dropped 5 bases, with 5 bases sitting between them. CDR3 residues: CSVVKETQYF. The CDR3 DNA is TGCAGCGTTGTAAAGGAGACCCAGTACTTC.

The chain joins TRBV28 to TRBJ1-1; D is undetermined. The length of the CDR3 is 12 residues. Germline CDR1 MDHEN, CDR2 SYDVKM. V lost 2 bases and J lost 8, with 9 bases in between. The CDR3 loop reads CASSLQHAEAFF. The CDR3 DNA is TGTGCCAGCAGTTTACAACACGCAGAAGCTTTCTTT.

CDR3 loop: CASSLRGQGEKREKLFF. The CDR3 region has the DNA TGCGCCAGCAGCCTACGCGGACAGGGGGAAAAACGCGAAAAACTGTTTTTT. This sequence joins TRBV4-1 and TRBJ1-4, with TRBD1 matching 10 bases. Germline V gene sequence: CDR1 MGHRA, CDR2 YSYEKL. The J segment lost 8 bases and the V segment lost 4 bases, leaving 13 bases of the junction unmatched. The CDR3 totals 17 residues.

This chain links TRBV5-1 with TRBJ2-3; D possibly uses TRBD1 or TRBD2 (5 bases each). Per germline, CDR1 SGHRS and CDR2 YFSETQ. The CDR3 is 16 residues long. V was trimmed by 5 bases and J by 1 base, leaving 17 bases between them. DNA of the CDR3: TGCGCCAGCAGTTCCGGGACGATGTTTGGCACAGATACGCAGTATTTT. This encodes CASSSGTMFGTDTQYF. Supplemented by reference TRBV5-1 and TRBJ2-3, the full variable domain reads KAGVTQTPRYLIKTRGQQVTLSCSPISGHRSVSWYQQTPGQGLQFLFEYFSETQRNKGNFPGRFSGRQFSNSRSEMNVSTLELGDSALYLCASSSGTMFGTDTQYFGPGTRLTVL.

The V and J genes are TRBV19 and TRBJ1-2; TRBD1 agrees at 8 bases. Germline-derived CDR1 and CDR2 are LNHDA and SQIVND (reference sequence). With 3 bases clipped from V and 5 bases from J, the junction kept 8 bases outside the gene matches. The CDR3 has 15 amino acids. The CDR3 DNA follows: TGTGCCAGTAGTATCGGCGGACAGGGTTGGTATGGCTACACCTTC. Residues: CASSIGGQGWYGYTF.

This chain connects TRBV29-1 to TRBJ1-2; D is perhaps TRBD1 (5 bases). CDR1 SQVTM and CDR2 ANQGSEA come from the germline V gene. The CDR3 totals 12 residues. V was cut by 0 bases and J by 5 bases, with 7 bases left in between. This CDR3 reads CSVEDQGYGYTF. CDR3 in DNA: TGCAGCGTTGAAGATCAGGGTTATGGCTACACCTTC.